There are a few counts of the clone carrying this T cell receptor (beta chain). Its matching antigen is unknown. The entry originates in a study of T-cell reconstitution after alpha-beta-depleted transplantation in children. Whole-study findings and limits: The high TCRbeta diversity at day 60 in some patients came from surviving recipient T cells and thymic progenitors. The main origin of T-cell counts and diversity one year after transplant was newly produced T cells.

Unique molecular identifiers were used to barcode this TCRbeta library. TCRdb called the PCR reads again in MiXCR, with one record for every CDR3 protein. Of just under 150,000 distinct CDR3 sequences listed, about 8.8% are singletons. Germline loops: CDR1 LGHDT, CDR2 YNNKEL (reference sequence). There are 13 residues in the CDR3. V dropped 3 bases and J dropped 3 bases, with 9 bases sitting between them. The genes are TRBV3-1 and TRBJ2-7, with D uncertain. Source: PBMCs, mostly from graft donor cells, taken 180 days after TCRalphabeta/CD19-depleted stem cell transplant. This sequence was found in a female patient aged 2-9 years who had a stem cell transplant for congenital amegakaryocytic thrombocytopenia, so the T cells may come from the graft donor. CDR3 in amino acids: CASSHSENYEQYF. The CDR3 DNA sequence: TGTGCCAGCAGCCACTCAGAAAACTACGAGCAGTACTTC.